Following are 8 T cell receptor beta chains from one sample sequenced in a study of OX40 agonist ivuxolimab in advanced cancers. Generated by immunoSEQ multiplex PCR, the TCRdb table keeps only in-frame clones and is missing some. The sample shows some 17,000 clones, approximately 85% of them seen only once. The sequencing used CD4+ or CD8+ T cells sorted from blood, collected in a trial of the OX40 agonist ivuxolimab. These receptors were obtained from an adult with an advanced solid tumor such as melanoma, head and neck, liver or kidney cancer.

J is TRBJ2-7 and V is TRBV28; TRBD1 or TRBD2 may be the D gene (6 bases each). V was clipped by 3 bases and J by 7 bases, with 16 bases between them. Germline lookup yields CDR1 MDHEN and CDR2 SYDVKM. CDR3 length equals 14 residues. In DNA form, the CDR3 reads TGTGCCAGCAGTTTGGCGCCGGGGGCTGGTGAGCAGTACTTC. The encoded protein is CASSLAPGAGEQYF.

CDR3: CASSLARDWDNEQFF. The CDR3 DNA follows: TGTGCCAGCAGCTTAGCGCGTGATTGGGACAATGAGCAGTTCTTC. The J gene is TRBJ2-1, the V gene TRBV7-6; the D is unclear. The germline V gene encodes CDR1 SGHVS and CDR2 FNYEAQ. The CDR3 runs 15 residues. Trimming cost V 0 bases and J 5 bases, with 11 bases left between them.

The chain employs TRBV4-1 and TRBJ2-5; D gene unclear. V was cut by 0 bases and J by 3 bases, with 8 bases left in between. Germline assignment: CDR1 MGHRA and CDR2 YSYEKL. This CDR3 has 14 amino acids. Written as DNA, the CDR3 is TGCGCCAGCAGCCAAGATCTAGGAGAAGAGACCCAGTACTTC. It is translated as CASSQDLGEETQYF.

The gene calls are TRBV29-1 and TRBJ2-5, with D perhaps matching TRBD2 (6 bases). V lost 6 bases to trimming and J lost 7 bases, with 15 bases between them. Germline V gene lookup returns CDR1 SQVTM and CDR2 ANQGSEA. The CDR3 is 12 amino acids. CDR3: CSVPLAPGTQYF. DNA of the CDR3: TGCAGCGTCCCTCTAGCGCCGGGGACCCAGTACTTC.

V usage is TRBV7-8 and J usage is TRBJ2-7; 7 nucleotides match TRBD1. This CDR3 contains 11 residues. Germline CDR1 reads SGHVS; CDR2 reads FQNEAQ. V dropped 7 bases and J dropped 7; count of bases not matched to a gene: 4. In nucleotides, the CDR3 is TGTGCCAGCATAACAGGGGCTGAGCAGTACTTC. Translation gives CASITGAEQYF. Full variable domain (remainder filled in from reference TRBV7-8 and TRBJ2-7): GAGVSQSPRYKVAKRGQDVALRCDPISGHVSLFWYQQALGQGPEFLTYFQNEAQLDKSGLPSDRFFAERPEGSVSTLKIQRTQQEDSAVYLCASITGAEQYFGPGTRLTVT.

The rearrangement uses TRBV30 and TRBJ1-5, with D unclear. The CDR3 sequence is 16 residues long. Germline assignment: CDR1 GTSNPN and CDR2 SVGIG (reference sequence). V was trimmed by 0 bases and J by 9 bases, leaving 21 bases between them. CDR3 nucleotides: TGTGCCTGGAGTGTAAAGGGCCTGTCCAGAATGTGGCCCCAGCATTTT. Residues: CAWSVKGLSRMWPQHF.

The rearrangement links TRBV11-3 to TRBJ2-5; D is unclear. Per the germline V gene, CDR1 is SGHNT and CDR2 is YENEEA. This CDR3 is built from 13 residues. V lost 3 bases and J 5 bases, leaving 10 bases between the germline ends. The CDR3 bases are TGTGCCAGCAGCTTTCCTCCCAGGGAGACCCAGTACTTC. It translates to CASSFPPRETQYF.

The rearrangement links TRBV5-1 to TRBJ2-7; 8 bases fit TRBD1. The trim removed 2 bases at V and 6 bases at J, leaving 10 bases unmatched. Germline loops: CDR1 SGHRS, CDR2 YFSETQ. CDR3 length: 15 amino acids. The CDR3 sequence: CASSFSQGALVEQYF. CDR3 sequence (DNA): TGCGCCAGCAGCTTTTCCCAGGGGGCCTTAGTCGAGCAGTACTTC.